Here is one T cell receptor (beta chain) with its context. As yet, its antigen is unknown. The PCR used 60 Vbeta and 13 Jbeta primers. Using immunoSEQ multiplex PCR, the repertoire was profiled, and TCRdb retains in-frame clones only, with some absent. The table shows roughly 110,000 clones, with 60% to 75% occurring only once. Germline loops: CDR1 GTSNPN, CDR2 SVGIG (reference sequence). Trimming took 3 bases from V and 0 from J; bases not matched to a gene: 3. The CDR3 has 14 residues. This entry is derived from a study of cytomegalovirus exposure and HLA in healthy donors. Findings and limits, study-wide: Reportedly, diagnosis of cytomegalovirus status by the classifier showed high specificity and sensitivity. 87-base-pair reads could not separate some V segments, including TRBV6-2 and TRBV6-3. The availability of immune exposure information extended only to CMV serostatus.

Input material: PBMCs. The chain combines TRBV30 with TRBJ2-5, with 8 bases that match TRBD2. The source is a man under 40 in good health and CMV-seronegative. The CDR3 sequence is CAWSLGGDQETQYF. In DNA, the CDR3 is TGTGCCTGGAGCCTCGGGGGGGACCAAGAGACCCAGTACTTC.